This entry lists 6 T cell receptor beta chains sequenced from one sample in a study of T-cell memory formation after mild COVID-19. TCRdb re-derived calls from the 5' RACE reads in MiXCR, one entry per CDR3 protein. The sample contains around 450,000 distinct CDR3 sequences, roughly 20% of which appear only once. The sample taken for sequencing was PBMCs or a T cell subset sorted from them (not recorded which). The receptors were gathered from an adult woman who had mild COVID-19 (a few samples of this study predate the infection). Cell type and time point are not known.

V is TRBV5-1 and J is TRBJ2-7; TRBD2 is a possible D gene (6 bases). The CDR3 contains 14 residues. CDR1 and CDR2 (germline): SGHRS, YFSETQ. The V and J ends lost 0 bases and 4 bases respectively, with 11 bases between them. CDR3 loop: CASSLGGGGYEQYF. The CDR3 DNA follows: TGCGCCAGCAGCTTGGGAGGTGGGGGGTACGAGCAGTACTTC. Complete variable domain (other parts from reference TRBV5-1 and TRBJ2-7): KAGVTQTPRYLIKTRGQQVTLSCSPISGHRSVSWYQQTPGQGLQFLFEYFSETQRNKGNFPGRFSGRQFSNSRSEMNVSTLELGDSALYLCASSLGGGGYEQYFGPGTRLTVT.

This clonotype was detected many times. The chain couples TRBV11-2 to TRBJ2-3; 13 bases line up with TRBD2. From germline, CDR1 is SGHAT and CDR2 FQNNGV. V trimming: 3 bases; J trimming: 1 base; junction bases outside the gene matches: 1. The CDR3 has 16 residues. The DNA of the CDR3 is TGTGCCAGCAGCTTCACTAGCGGGGGGGGCACAGATACGCAGTATTTT. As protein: CASSFTSGGGTDTQYF.

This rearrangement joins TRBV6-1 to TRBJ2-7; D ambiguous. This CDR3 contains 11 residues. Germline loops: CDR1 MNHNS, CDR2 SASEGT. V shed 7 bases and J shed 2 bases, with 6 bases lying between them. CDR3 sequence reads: CASIRTYEQYF. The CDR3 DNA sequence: TGTGCCAGCATCCGAACCTACGAGCAGTACTTC.

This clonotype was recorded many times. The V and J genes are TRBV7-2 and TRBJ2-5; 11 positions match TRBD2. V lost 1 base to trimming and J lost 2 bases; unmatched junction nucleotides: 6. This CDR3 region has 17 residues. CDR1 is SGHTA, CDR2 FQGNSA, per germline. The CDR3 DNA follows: TGTGCCAGCAGCTTAGGCCTAGCGGGAGGCCCGCAAGAGACCCAGTACTTC. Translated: CASSLGLAGGPQETQYF.

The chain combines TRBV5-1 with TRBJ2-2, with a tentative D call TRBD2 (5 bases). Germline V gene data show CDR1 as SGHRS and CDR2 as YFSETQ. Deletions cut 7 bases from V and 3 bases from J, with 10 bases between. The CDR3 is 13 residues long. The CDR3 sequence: CASGSGDTGELFF. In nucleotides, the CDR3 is TGCGCCAGCGGATCCGGGGACACCGGGGAGCTGTTTTTT.

The CDR3 DNA is TGTGCCAGCAGCAACAGGGACGGGCTGGGCACTGAAGCTTTCTTT. As protein: CASSNRDGLGTEAFF. V and J are TRBV7-8 and TRBJ1-1, with D tentatively TRBD1 (6 bases). This CDR3 spans 15 amino acids. Germline V lookup: CDR1 SGHVS, CDR2 FQNEAQ. Trimming pared 5 bases from V and 4 bases from J, leaving 17 bases between.